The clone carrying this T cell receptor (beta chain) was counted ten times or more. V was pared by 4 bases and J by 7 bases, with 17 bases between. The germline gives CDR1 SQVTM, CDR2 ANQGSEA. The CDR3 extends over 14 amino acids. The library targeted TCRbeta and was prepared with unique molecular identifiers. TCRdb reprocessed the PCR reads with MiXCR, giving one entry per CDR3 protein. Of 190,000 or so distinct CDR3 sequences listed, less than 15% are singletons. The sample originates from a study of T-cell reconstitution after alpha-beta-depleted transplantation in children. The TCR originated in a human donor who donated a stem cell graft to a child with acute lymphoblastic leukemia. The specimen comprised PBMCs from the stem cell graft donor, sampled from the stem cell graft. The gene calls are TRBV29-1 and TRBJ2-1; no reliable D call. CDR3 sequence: CSVVIDLAGNEQFF. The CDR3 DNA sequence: TGCAGCGTTGTTATAGACCTCGCTGGGAATGAGCAGTTCTTC.